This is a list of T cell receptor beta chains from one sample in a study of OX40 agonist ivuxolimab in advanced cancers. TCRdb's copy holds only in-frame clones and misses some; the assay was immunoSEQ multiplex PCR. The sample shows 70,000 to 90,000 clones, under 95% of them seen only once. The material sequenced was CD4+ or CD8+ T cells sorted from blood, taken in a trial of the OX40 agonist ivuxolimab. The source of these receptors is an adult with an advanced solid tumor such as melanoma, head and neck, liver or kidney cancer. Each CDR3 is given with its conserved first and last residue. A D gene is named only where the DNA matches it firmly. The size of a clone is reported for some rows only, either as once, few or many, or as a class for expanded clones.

CDR3nt: TGTGCCAGCAGCTTAGGGGCTCTTACCTACGAGCAGTACTTC
CDR3aa: CASSLGALTYEQYF
d_gene: -
j_gene: TRBJ2-7
v_gene: TRBV7-2
abundance: -

CDR3nt: TGTGCCAGCAGCTTAGCGGTTAACAGCGCAACTAATGAAAAACTGTTTTTT
CDR3aa: CASSLAVNSATNEKLFF
d_gene: -
j_gene: TRBJ1-4
v_gene: TRBV7-2
abundance: -

CDR3nt: TGTGCCAGTAGCACCTTAGGGACAGCCGGTGGCTACACCTTC
CDR3aa: CASSTLGTAGGYTF
d_gene: TRBD1
j_gene: TRBJ1-2
v_gene: TRBV19
abundance: -

CDR3nt: TGCGCCAGCAGCCCGGACAGGTTGAACACCGGGGAGCTGTTTTTT
CDR3aa: CASSPDRLNTGELFF
d_gene: TRBD1
j_gene: TRBJ2-2
v_gene: TRBV5-1
abundance: -

CDR3nt: TGTGCCAGTAGAAATTTGGCGTACTCTGGGGCCAACGTCCTGACTTTC
CDR3aa: CASRNLAYSGANVLTF
d_gene: -
j_gene: TRBJ2-6
v_gene: TRBV19
abundance: -

CDR3nt: TGTGCCAGCAGCACGGACAGCCAACTTGAAAAACTGTTTTTT
CDR3aa: CASSTDSQLEKLFF
d_gene: -
j_gene: TRBJ1-4
v_gene: TRBV5-4
abundance: -

CDR3nt: TGTGCCAGCAGCTTGGGACTAGCGGATACCTACGAGCAGTACTTC
CDR3aa: CASSLGLADTYEQYF
d_gene: TRBD2
j_gene: TRBJ2-7
v_gene: TRBV7-2
abundance: -

CDR3nt: TGCGCCAGCAGCGTAGACAGTAATGAAAAACTGTTTTTT
CDR3aa: CASSVDSNEKLFF
d_gene: -
j_gene: TRBJ1-4
v_gene: TRBV5-1
abundance: -

CDR3nt: TGTGCCAGCAGCGTCGGGACAGATCCCCGCAATGAGCAGTTCTTC
CDR3aa: CASSVGTDPRNEQFF
d_gene: TRBD1
j_gene: TRBJ2-1
v_gene: TRBV9
abundance: few

CDR3nt: TGTGCCAGCAGCAGCGAGCGGGGGGATGAGCAGTTCTTC
CDR3aa: CASSSERGDEQFF
d_gene: TRBD2
j_gene: TRBJ2-1
v_gene: TRBV7-2
abundance: -

CDR3nt: TGTGCCAGCAGCCGAGCAACTAATGAAAAACTGTTTTTT
CDR3aa: CASSRATNEKLFF
d_gene: -
j_gene: TRBJ1-4
v_gene: TRBV9
abundance: -

CDR3nt: TGCGCCAGCAGCGCCTTAGGGTCCTACGAGCAGTACTTC
CDR3aa: CASSALGSYEQYF
d_gene: -
j_gene: TRBJ2-7
v_gene: TRBV5-1
abundance: -

CDR3nt: TGTGCCAGTAGTATTCGACTAAATTATTCACCCCTCCACTTT
CDR3aa: CASSIRLNYSPLHF
d_gene: -
j_gene: TRBJ1-6
v_gene: TRBV19
abundance: -

CDR3nt: TGTGCCAGCAGTTCCCCCCGGGACAGCAAGAGCTCCTACGAGCAGTACTTC
CDR3aa: CASSSPRDSKSSYEQYF
d_gene: TRBD1
j_gene: TRBJ2-7
v_gene: TRBV27
abundance: -

CDR3nt: TGTGCCAGCAGTGAGCAGCGGGATAGCACAGATACGCAGTATTTT
CDR3aa: CASSEQRDSTDTQYF
d_gene: TRBD2
j_gene: TRBJ2-3
v_gene: TRBV2
abundance: once

CDR3nt: TGTGCCAGCAGCTTCCCCGACGGGGGCTACGAGCAGTACTTC
CDR3aa: CASSFPDGGYEQYF
d_gene: -
j_gene: TRBJ2-7
v_gene: TRBV7-9
abundance: -

CDR3nt: TGCGCCAGCAGCCAAGATAGCGGGAGAACAGATACGCAGTATTTT
CDR3aa: CASSQDSGRTDTQYF
d_gene: TRBD2
j_gene: TRBJ2-3
v_gene: TRBV4-3
abundance: -

CDR3nt: TGTGCCAGCAGTTCGAGCACCGGGGAGCTGTTTTTT
CDR3aa: CASSSSTGELFF
d_gene: -
j_gene: TRBJ2-2
v_gene: TRBV28
abundance: -

CDR3nt: TGTGCCAGCACAACTCACGGGGAGGAGGACGGCTACACCTTC
CDR3aa: CASTTHGEEDGYTF
d_gene: -
j_gene: TRBJ1-2
v_gene: TRBV28
abundance: -

CDR3nt: TGTGCCAGCAGCTTACTTGGACTAGCGGGCTTCCGCAGCGCCCAAGAGACCCGGTACTTC
CDR3aa: CASSLLGLAGFRSAQETRYF
d_gene: TRBD2
j_gene: TRBJ2-5
v_gene: TRBV7-6
abundance: -

CDR3nt: TGTGCCAGTAGTTCCACGGGGGCTGGCAATCAGCCCCAGCATTTT
CDR3aa: CASSSTGAGNQPQHF
d_gene: -
j_gene: TRBJ1-5
v_gene: TRBV19
abundance: -

CDR3nt: TGTGCCAGCAGTGACAGGGGGCGGTCGGAAAAACTGTTTTTT
CDR3aa: CASSDRGRSEKLFF
d_gene: TRBD1
j_gene: TRBJ1-4
v_gene: TRBV25-1
abundance: -

CDR3nt: TGTGCCAGCAGTGAAAAGACAGGGGACCGGCAGCCCCAGCATTTT
CDR3aa: CASSEKTGDRQPQHF
d_gene: TRBD1
j_gene: TRBJ1-5
v_gene: TRBV6-1
abundance: -

CDR3nt: TGTGCCAGCAGTCCTTTTGACGAGCAGTACTTC
CDR3aa: CASSPFDEQYF
d_gene: -
j_gene: TRBJ2-7
v_gene: TRBV6-1
abundance: -

CDR3nt: TGTGCCAGCAGCCAGGACAGGGTTAGTGAAAAACTGTTTTTT
CDR3aa: CASSQDRVSEKLFF
d_gene: TRBD1
j_gene: TRBJ1-4
v_gene: TRBV7-2
abundance: -

CDR3nt: TGTGCTAGTGGCCGAGAAGTTGCGGAGCAGTTCTTC
CDR3aa: CASGREVAEQFF
d_gene: -
j_gene: TRBJ2-1
v_gene: TRBV12-5
abundance: -

CDR3nt: TGCAGTGCTAAGAACACTGAAGCTTTCTTT
CDR3aa: CSAKNTEAFF
d_gene: -
j_gene: TRBJ1-1
v_gene: TRBV20-1
abundance: -

CDR3nt: TGTGCCAGCAGTTACTCGAGGGCAGCCCAAGAGACCCAGTACTTC
CDR3aa: CASSYSRAAQETQYF
d_gene: -
j_gene: TRBJ2-5
v_gene: TRBV6-5
abundance: -

CDR3nt: TGTGCCAGCAGTTTAGGGGCCCCCCCCTATGAGCAGTTCTTC
CDR3aa: CASSLGAPPYEQFF
d_gene: -
j_gene: TRBJ2-1
v_gene: TRBV27
abundance: -

CDR3nt: TGTGCCAGCAGTGAGAGGTCCTATGGCTACACCTTC
CDR3aa: CASSERSYGYTF
d_gene: -
j_gene: TRBJ1-2
v_gene: TRBV6-5
abundance: -

CDR3nt: TGCGCCAGCAGCCAGATAACAGGCCCCTACCAATACTTC
CDR3aa: CASSQITGPYQYF
d_gene: -
j_gene: TRBJ2-7
v_gene: TRBV4-1
abundance: -

CDR3nt: TGTGCCAGCAGCGTATACATGAACTATGGCTACACCTTC
CDR3aa: CASSVYMNYGYTF
d_gene: -
j_gene: TRBJ1-2
v_gene: TRBV7-9
abundance: -

CDR3nt: TGTGCCAGCAGCCAGGAGAGTGGGGGGCTCGATGAAAAACTGTTTTTT
CDR3aa: CASSQESGGLDEKLFF
d_gene: -
j_gene: TRBJ1-4
v_gene: TRBV4-2
abundance: once

CDR3nt: TGTGCCAGCAGTTACTCAGGGACAGGGAGCCTCGAGCAGTACTTC
CDR3aa: CASSYSGTGSLEQYF
d_gene: TRBD1
j_gene: TRBJ2-7
v_gene: TRBV6-6
abundance: -

CDR3nt: TGTGCCACCTTGTCAGGGGTCTCCTACGAGCAGTACTTC
CDR3aa: CATLSGVSYEQYF
d_gene: -
j_gene: TRBJ2-7
v_gene: TRBV10-3
abundance: -

CDR3nt: TGTGCCAGCAGTGCAATCCGGACTAGCGGGAGCACAGATACGCAGTATTTT
CDR3aa: CASSAIRTSGSTDTQYF
d_gene: TRBD2
j_gene: TRBJ2-3
v_gene: TRBV6-1
abundance: -

CDR3nt: TGTGCCAGCAGCGTAACAGGGTCTAGCAATCAGCCCCAGCATTTT
CDR3aa: CASSVTGSSNQPQHF
d_gene: -
j_gene: TRBJ1-5
v_gene: TRBV9
abundance: once

CDR3nt: TGTGCCAGCAGCTGGGGTGGGGACACCGGGGAGCTGTTTTTT
CDR3aa: CASSWGGDTGELFF
d_gene: -
j_gene: TRBJ2-2
v_gene: TRBV7-8
abundance: -

CDR3nt: TGTGCCAGCAGCCTATTTAGCGGGTTGTCCTACAATGAGCAGTTCTTC
CDR3aa: CASSLFSGLSYNEQFF
d_gene: TRBD2
j_gene: TRBJ2-1
v_gene: TRBV11-2
abundance: -

CDR3nt: TGTGCCAGCAGGATGCGGCCCCGGACTAGCGGGTCTTGTTGGAGCTCCTACAATGAGCAGTTCTTC
CDR3aa: CASRMRPRTSGSCWSSYNEQFF
d_gene: -
j_gene: TRBJ2-1
v_gene: TRBV21-1
abundance: -

CDR3nt: TGTGCCAGCAGTCCCTATCGGGGGGCAGGGCAGCCCCAGCATTTT
CDR3aa: CASSPYRGAGQPQHF
d_gene: -
j_gene: TRBJ1-5
v_gene: TRBV27
abundance: once

CDR3nt: TGTGCCAGCAGCTTCACAGGGGGCGGCAATCAGCCCCAGCATTTT
CDR3aa: CASSFTGGGNQPQHF
d_gene: TRBD1
j_gene: TRBJ1-5
v_gene: TRBV28
abundance: -

CDR3nt: TGCGCCAGCAGCCGACACGGTCCTTTAAGCTCCTACAATGAGCAGTTCTTC
CDR3aa: CASSRHGPLSSYNEQFF
d_gene: -
j_gene: TRBJ2-1
v_gene: TRBV5-1
abundance: -

CDR3nt: TGTGCCATCAGTGGGAGGGCAGGGGCCTACGAGCAGTACTTC
CDR3aa: CAISGRAGAYEQYF
d_gene: -
j_gene: TRBJ2-7
v_gene: TRBV10-3
abundance: -

CDR3nt: TGTGCCAGCAGCTTAACTCCGGACAGGGACACTGAAGCTTTCTTT
CDR3aa: CASSLTPDRDTEAFF
d_gene: TRBD1
j_gene: TRBJ1-1
v_gene: TRBV7-6
abundance: once

CDR3nt: TGTGCCAGCAGTTACGGGGCCACCACGGGTGGAAACACCATATATTTT
CDR3aa: CASSYGATTGGNTIYF
d_gene: -
j_gene: TRBJ1-3
v_gene: TRBV6-5
abundance: -

CDR3nt: TGTGCCAGCAGTGATTTAGGGCGATCGGGGGACACAGATACGCAGTATTTT
CDR3aa: CASSDLGRSGDTDTQYF
d_gene: -
j_gene: TRBJ2-3
v_gene: TRBV25-1
abundance: -

CDR3nt: TGTGCCAGTAGTATAGACCGTTCTAGAGAGCTGTTTTTT
CDR3aa: CASSIDRSRELFF
d_gene: -
j_gene: TRBJ2-2
v_gene: TRBV19
abundance: few

CDR3nt: TGCGCCAGCAGCCAAGATTATAAGGGATATCAGCCCCAGCATTTT
CDR3aa: CASSQDYKGYQPQHF
d_gene: -
j_gene: TRBJ1-5
v_gene: TRBV4-3
abundance: -

CDR3nt: TGTGCCAGCAGAGACAACCAAGAGACCCAGTACTTC
CDR3aa: CASRDNQETQYF
d_gene: -
j_gene: TRBJ2-5
v_gene: TRBV2
abundance: -

CDR3nt: TGTGCCAGCAGCAAAAGGGACAGGGATTCTGGGGCCAACGTCCTGACTTTC
CDR3aa: CASSKRDRDSGANVLTF
d_gene: -
j_gene: TRBJ2-6
v_gene: TRBV21-1
abundance: -

CDR3nt: TGTGCCAGCAGTTCCCAGACGGACTACTATGGCTACACCTTC
CDR3aa: CASSSQTDYYGYTF
d_gene: -
j_gene: TRBJ1-2
v_gene: TRBV6-6
abundance: -

CDR3nt: TGTGCCAGCAGCTTGGGTGGGACACTGAACACTGAAGCTTTCTTT
CDR3aa: CASSLGGTLNTEAFF
d_gene: -
j_gene: TRBJ1-1
v_gene: TRBV5-5
abundance: few

CDR3nt: TGTGCCAGCAGCCGACGTTGGGGGGACCAAGAGACCCAGTACTTC
CDR3aa: CASSRRWGDQETQYF
d_gene: -
j_gene: TRBJ2-5
v_gene: TRBV6-6
abundance: -

CDR3nt: TGCGCCAGCAGCTCGACAGTCTCCGAGCAGTACTTC
CDR3aa: CASSSTVSEQYF
d_gene: -
j_gene: TRBJ2-7
v_gene: TRBV5-1
abundance: -

CDR3nt: TGTGCCAGCAGCTTAGACGGGGGAGGCAGTGAAAAACTGTTTTTT
CDR3aa: CASSLDGGGSEKLFF
d_gene: -
j_gene: TRBJ1-4
v_gene: TRBV7-9
abundance: -

CDR3nt: TGTGCCAGTGAGACTAGCGGGAGGGTCAGAAACATTCAGTACTTC
CDR3aa: CASETSGRVRNIQYF
d_gene: TRBD2
j_gene: TRBJ2-4
v_gene: TRBV19
abundance: -

CDR3nt: TGTGCCAGCAGACTAGCGGGGGGGAGTTACAATGAGCAGTTCTTC
CDR3aa: CASRLAGGSYNEQFF
d_gene: TRBD2
j_gene: TRBJ2-1
v_gene: TRBV7-3
abundance: -

CDR3nt: TGTGCCTGGAGATTGGGAGGAATTCAGTCTGGGGCCAACGTCCTGACTTTC
CDR3aa: CAWRLGGIQSGANVLTF
d_gene: -
j_gene: TRBJ2-6
v_gene: TRBV30
abundance: -